A selection of T cell receptor beta chains follows, all from one sample in a study of T cells in tumors after PD-1 blockade. The table came from immunoSEQ multiplex PCR; TCRdb's copy has only in-frame clones and leaves some out. Of approximately 47,000 clones in the sample, more than 60% were seen once. The input for sequencing was PBMCs, taken before anti-PD-1 therapy. These receptors were obtained from a human donor with advanced basal cell or squamous cell carcinoma (not recorded which). Each CDR3 is given with its conserved first and last residue. Fields, in order: V gene, D gene, CDR3 length, J gene, clone size, CDR3 DNA, CDR3 protein. D genes are given only for firm matches. The size of a clone is reported for some rows only, either as once, few or many, or as a class for expanded clones.

TRBV4-1	TRBD1	14	TRBJ2-1	-	TGCGCCAGCAGCCCGGGGACAGGCGCCTATGAGCAGTTCTTC	CASSPGTGAYEQFF
TRBV18	TRBD2	17	TRBJ2-1	-	TGTGCCAGCTCACCAGCAGCTACGTTAGCGGGAGCTGTTGAGCAGTTCTTC	CASSPAATLAGAVEQFF
TRBV5-1	-	16	TRBJ2-3	-	TGCGCCAGCAGCTTGGCCGGCGGGGCTAGCACAGATACGCAGTATTTT	CASSLAGGASTDTQYF
TRBV12-5	-	16	TRBJ1-1	-	TGTGCTAGTGGTTTGGTACGTGGGCTCGGGGGCACTGAAGCTTTCTTT	CASGLVRGLGGTEAFF
TRBV7-3	-	17	TRBJ2-2	once	TGTGCCAGCAGCTTAAAGGGTTTCGGGGTGACGGTCGGGGAGCTGTTTTTT	CASSLKGFGVTVGELFF
TRBV6-4	-	14	TRBJ1-5	-	TGTGCCAGCAGTGATGGACAGCCCAATCAGCCCCAGCATTTT	CASSDGQPNQPQHF
TRBV11-3	-	13	TRBJ1-4	-	TGTGCCAGCAGCTGGCGGGAGGGCGAAAAACTGTTTTTT	CASSWREGEKLFF
TRBV29-1	-	13	TRBJ1-2	few	TGCAGCGTTGAGGAGATCGGAGGGTATGGCTACACCTTC	CSVEEIGGYGYTF
TRBV5-1	-	16	TRBJ2-2	-	TGCGCCAGCAGCTTGCGGCCGGGGACGAACACCGGGGAGCTGTTTTTT	CASSLRPGTNTGELFF
TRBV5-5	-	14	TRBJ1-2	once	TGTGCCAGCACCCAAGGTGGCAGGGACTATGGCTACACCTTC	CASTQGGRDYGYTF
TRBV15	TRBD1	18	TRBJ2-7	-	TGTGCCACCAGCGACGTTATAGGGACAGTCGGGTTCTCCTACGAGCAGTACTTC	CATSDVIGTVGFSYEQYF
TRBV27	-	14	TRBJ2-3	once	TGTGCCAGCAGTCCCTACCTCAACACAGATACGCAGTATTTT	CASSPYLNTDTQYF
TRBV15	TRBD1	14	TRBJ2-7	-	TGTGCCACCAGCTCTACAGGGGTGGGTCACGAGCAGTACTTC	CATSSTGVGHEQYF
TRBV6-5	-	12	TRBJ2-7	-	TGTGCCAGCAGTACGGGAGCCTACGAGCAGTACTTC	CASSTGAYEQYF
TRBV5-1	TRBD1	14	TRBJ1-2	-	TGCGCCAGCAGCGGGGACAGGGGGGACGATGGCTACACCTTC	CASSGDRGDDGYTF
TRBV19	-	15	TRBJ1-1	-	TGTGCCAGTAGAGTTGGCGGGACGGACCTCACTGAAGCTTTCTTT	CASRVGGTDLTEAFF
TRBV5-1	-	13	TRBJ1-1	-	TGCGCCAGCAGCTTGGCCACGGGCACTGAAGCTTTCTTT	CASSLATGTEAFF
TRBV7-9	-	15	TRBJ2-2	-	TGTGCCAGCAGCCCACCGTTTTGGAACACCGGGGAGCTGTTTTTT	CASSPPFWNTGELFF
TRBV29-1	-	14	TRBJ1-2	-	TGCAGCGTTGAAGATGAGGGGATTAACTATGGCTACACCTTC	CSVEDEGINYGYTF
TRBV19	TRBD1	16	TRBJ2-3	-	TGTGCCAGTAGTGTCGGAAGACAGGGCAGCACAGATACGCAGTATTTT	CASSVGRQGSTDTQYF
TRBV27	TRBD1	13	TRBJ2-3	-	TGTGCCAGCAGTGGACAGGGCACAGATACGCAGTATTTT	CASSGQGTDTQYF
TRBV14	-	15	TRBJ1-6	-	TGTGCCAGCAGCGAAATCGGCAGGCATAATTCACCCCTCCACTTT	CASSEIGRHNSPLHF
TRBV12-3/TRBV12-4	-	13	TRBJ1-5	-	TGTGCCAGCAGTTTAGGAGGGACGCTGCCCCAGCATTTT	CASSLGGTLPQHF
TRBV2	-	13	TRBJ1-1	-	TGTGCCAGCATGGCAGACCAGAACACTGAAGCTTTCTTT	CASMADQNTEAFF
TRBV28	-	14	TRBJ2-2	-	TGTGCCAGCAGTCCCACGGCCCCCCTCGGGGAGCTGTTTTTT	CASSPTAPLGELFF
TRBV5-1	-	13	TRBJ2-3	-	TGCGCCAGCAGCGGGGGGGCTGGAGATACGCAGTATTTT	CASSGGAGDTQYF
TRBV5-5	TRBD2	16	TRBJ2-7	-	TGTGCCAGCAGCCTAACACTAGCGGGAGTGAGGCTCGAGCAGTACTTC	CASSLTLAGVRLEQYF
TRBV5-5	-	15	TRBJ1-5	-	TGTGCCAGCAGCTTGCGGGTCGGTGGGAGTCAGCCCCAGCATTTT	CASSLRVGGSQPQHF
TRBV3-1/TRBV3-2	-	16	TRBJ1-2	-	TGTGCCAGCAGCCAAGATTTGGGGGCGCCTAACTATGGCTACACCTTC	CASSQDLGAPNYGYTF